Each of the 24 T cell receptor beta chains below was sequenced from the same sample in a study of siplizumab effects on memory and regulatory T cells. Clones were sequenced by immunoSEQ multiplex PCR, and TCRdb holds only the in-frame ones, with some missing. The table has about 120,000 clones, roughly 93% seen once. Sequenced input: non-Treg CD4+ T cells sorted from blood. The receptors were sampled from a human donor in good health.

The J gene is TRBJ1-2, the V gene TRBV7-3; D is unresolved. The CDR3 contains 12 residues. Trimming left V 5 bases short and J 8 bases short, with 12 bases between. CDR1 and CDR2 from the germline V gene are SGHTA and FQGTGA. As DNA, the CDR3 is TGTGCCAGCAGCATGACAAGCGGAGGCTACACCTTC. It encodes CASSMTSGGYTF.

V usage is TRBV7-3 and J usage is TRBJ2-3, with D possibly called TRBD1 or TRBD2 (5 bases each). The CDR3 contains 14 residues. With 6 bases removed from V and 4 bases from J, the gap between germline ends came to 14 bases. Germline assignment: CDR1 SGHTA and CDR2 FQGTGA. The CDR3 DNA sequence: TGTGCCAGCAGGATCGGCCTGGGGGCAGATACGCAGTATTTT. Translating it yields CASRIGLGADTQYF.

The chain couples TRBV4-1 to TRBJ1-1, with D hard to call. V was cut by 0 bases and J by 5 bases, with 10 bases left in between. Per germline, CDR1 MGHRA and CDR2 YSYEKL. The CDR3 extends over 14 amino acids. This chain's CDR3 is CASSQDIGRTEAFF. DNA of the CDR3: TGCGCCAGCAGCCAAGATATAGGGAGGACTGAAGCTTTCTTT.

This clone was seen only once. This chain uses TRBV10-3 with TRBJ1-4; the D gene is possibly TRBD1 (5 bases). The CDR3 spans 15 residues. V lost 3 bases and J lost 0, with 8 bases in between. Looked up from germline, CDR1 is ENHRY and CDR2 is SYGVKD. In nucleotides, the CDR3 is TGTGCCATCAGTGACGGGGGAACAACTAATGAAAAACTGTTTTTT. Its protein is CAISDGGTTNEKLFF.

The gene calls are TRBV7-9 and TRBJ1-6, with a weak D call TRBD1 (6 bases). Germline CDR1 and CDR2: SEHNR and FQNEAQ (reference sequence). The CDR3 has 19 amino acids. V shed 4 bases and J shed 0 bases, with 19 bases lying between them. The CDR3 coding sequence is TGTGCCAGCAGCTCCCGGGACACCTCCAAGGGCTCCTATAATTCACCCCTCCACTTT. This codes for CASSSRDTSKGSYNSPLHF.

The V and J genes are TRBV4-2 and TRBJ2-2, with 8 nucleotides matching TRBD1. The CDR3 is 16 amino acids. V was pared by 3 bases and J by 4 bases, with 7 bases of the junction left unmatched. CDR1 is LGHNA and CDR2 is YNFKEQ in the germline V gene. CDR3 nucleotide sequence: TGTGCCAGCAGCCACACGGACAGGGCGGGCACCGGGGAGCTGTTTTTT. Protein sequence: CASSHTDRAGTGELFF.

The J gene is TRBJ1-1, the V gene TRBV10-2; 9 bases line up with TRBD1. The V and J ends lost 6 bases and 5 bases, in that order; junction bases with no gene match: 4. The germline CDR1 and CDR2 sequences are WSHSY and SAAADI. The CDR3 is made up of 13 amino acids. The CDR3 reads CASRDRGETEAFF. In DNA form, the CDR3 reads TGCGCCAGCAGGGACAGGGGTGAGACTGAAGCTTTCTTT.

This clone has just one count. CDR3: CASTERLNEQFF. DNA of the CDR3: TGTGCCAGCACCGAAAGATTAAATGAGCAGTTCTTC. The rearrangement uses TRBV28 and TRBJ2-1, with D uncertain. The CDR3 sequence is 12 residues long. Germline CDR1 is MDHEN and CDR2 is SYDVKM. V was clipped by 7 bases and J by 7 bases, with 11 bases between them.

The chain uses TRBV19 and TRBJ1-1; D unresolved. Germline V CDR1 and CDR2: LNHDA, SQIVND (reference sequence). The CDR3 spans 14 residues. The V and J ends lost 6 bases and 0 bases respectively, with 11 bases between them. The CDR3 region has the DNA TGTGCCAGTAGCAAGGGAAGGGTGAACACTGAAGCTTTCTTT. Translating gives CASSKGRVNTEAFF. Full variable domain (remainder filled in from reference TRBV19 and TRBJ1-1): DGGITQSPKYLFRKEGQNVTLSCEQNLNHDAMYWYRQDPGQGLRLIYYSQIVNDFQKGDIAEGYSVSREKKESFPLTVTSAQKNPTAFYLCASSKGRVNTEAFFGQGTRLTVV.

The J gene is TRBJ2-5, the V gene TRBV2; D is uncertain. The CDR3 contains 12 residues. Deletions cut 8 bases from V and 1 base from J, with 8 bases between. Germline loops: CDR1 SNHLY, CDR2 FYNNEI. The CDR3 sequence is CASHEAQETQYF. CDR3 coding DNA: TGTGCCAGCCACGAGGCCCAAGAGACCCAGTACTTC.

The CDR3 region has the DNA TGTGCCAGCAGTTGGACAGGCCCATGGGAAAAACTGTTTTTT. This encodes CASSWTGPWEKLFF. V is TRBV6-6 and J is TRBJ1-4; 7 nucleotides align to TRBD1. V shed 4 bases, J shed 8 bases, and the junction held 7 bases outside the gene matches. The CDR3 is 14 amino acids. Germline V gene data show CDR1 as MNHNY and CDR2 as SVGAGI (reference sequence).

The V and J genes are TRBV25-1 and TRBJ1-5; D unclear. This CDR3 has 14 amino acids. V was trimmed by 4 bases and J by 0 bases, leaving 7 bases between them. Germline CDR1 is MGHDK and CDR2 is SYGVNS. The CDR3 sequence is CASSGLISNQPQHF. DNA of the CDR3: TGTGCCAGCAGTGGGTTAATTAGCAATCAGCCCCAGCATTTT.

The V and J genes are TRBV29-1 and TRBJ1-2; D possibly corresponds to TRBD1 (5 bases). V was trimmed by 7 bases and J by 8 bases, leaving 11 bases between them. Germline V gene lookup returns CDR1 SQVTM and CDR2 ANQGSEA. The CDR3 length is 10 residues. DNA for the CDR3: TGCAGCGCAGGGATAGGAGGCTACACCTTC. This codes for CSAGIGGYTF.

This clone appeared a single time. The V gene is TRBV7-2, the J gene TRBJ1-1, with no clear D. Looked up from germline, CDR1 is SGHTA and CDR2 is FQGNSA. V lost 1 base and J 7 bases, leaving 7 bases between the germline ends. The CDR3 covers 12 residues. The CDR3 DNA reads as TGTGCCAGCAGCTTAGTTTCCGGTGAAGCTTTCTTT. Translation gives CASSLVSGEAFF. Drawing the rest from reference TRBV7-2 and TRBJ1-1, the complete variable domain is GAGVSQSPSNKVTEKGKDVELRCDPISGHTALYWYRQSLGQGLEFLIYFQGNSAPDKSGLPSDRFSAERTGGSVSTLTIQRTQQEDSAVYLCASSLVSGEAFFGQGTRLTVV.

The chain uses TRBV6-6 and TRBJ2-7, with TRBD2 matching 8 bases. CDR3 size: 14 residues. V lost 0 bases to trimming and J lost 3 bases; unmatched junction nucleotides: 1. The germline V gene has CDR1 MNHNY and CDR2 SVGAGI (reference sequence). CDR3 DNA sequence: TGTGCCAGCAGTTACTCGAGCGGGAGCTACGAGCAGTACTTC. Protein sequence: CASSYSSGSYEQYF.

The CDR3 reads CASSVGTGPYEQYF. The CDR3, as DNA: TGTGCCAGCAGCGTAGGAACAGGACCTTACGAGCAGTACTTC. The rearrangement joins TRBV9 to TRBJ2-7; maybe TRBD1 (5 bases). Germline V CDR1 and CDR2: SGDLS, YYNGEE. CDR3 size: 14 residues. Between the trimmed V and J ends, which lost 0 bases and 4 bases, there was a span of 11 bases.

This chain links TRBV18 with TRBJ2-1; 13 positions match TRBD2. The J segment lost 10 bases and the V segment lost 6 bases, leaving 9 bases of the junction unmatched. The CDR3 is made up of 15 amino acids. Germline V CDR1 and CDR2: KGHSH, LQKENI. CDR3 in DNA: TGTGCCAGCTCGCCGGGACTAGCGGGGTCAGTAGAGCAGTTCTTC. This translates into CASSPGLAGSVEQFF.

This chain connects TRBV6-1 to TRBJ2-7; 14 positions match TRBD2. Germline lookup yields CDR1 MNHNS and CDR2 SASEGT. The J segment lost 2 bases and the V segment lost 6 bases, leaving 3 bases of the junction unmatched. This CDR3 is built from 15 residues. CDR3 DNA: TGTGCCAGCAGGGAGACTAGCGGGGGGGCCTACGAGCAGTACTTC. The encoded protein is CASRETSGGAYEQYF.

The gene calls are TRBV7-2 and TRBJ2-3; D remains unclear. The germline V gene has CDR1 SGHTA and CDR2 FQGNSA. V was pared by 1 base and J by 0 bases, with 8 bases between. This CDR3 region has 15 residues. The CDR3 loop reads CASSLGTYSTDTQYF. For the CDR3, the DNA is TGTGCCAGCAGCTTAGGAACATATAGCACAGATACGCAGTATTTT.

This chain links TRBV28 with TRBJ2-2, with TRBD2 matching over 7 bases. This CDR3 contains 15 residues. Losses at the gene ends were 7 bases for V and 6 bases for J; bases not matched to a gene: 11. CDR1 and CDR2 (germline): MDHEN, SYDVKM. CDR3 bases: TGTGCCAGCACAGGAGCAACTGCGGGGGCCGGGGAGCTGTTTTTT. This gives the protein CASTGATAGAGELFF.

V is TRBV7-2 and J is TRBJ1-4; D remains unclear. CDR1 SGHTA and CDR2 FQGNSA come from the germline V gene. The CDR3 runs to 14 residues. Trimming left V 2 bases short and J 0 bases short, with 4 bases between. The CDR3 coding sequence is TGTGCCAGCAGCTTACAGGCAACTAATGAAAAACTGTTTTTT. Protein: CASSLQATNEKLFF.

The chain carries TRBV6-5 and TRBJ2-4; D is undetermined. The CDR3 is 14 residues long. Trimming stripped 2 bases from V and 8 bases from J, with 13 bases between. Looked up from germline, CDR1 is MNHEY and CDR2 is SVGAGI. The CDR3 sequence is CASSYGPRLDIQYF. The CDR3 DNA is TGTGCCAGCAGTTACGGTCCTAGGTTAGACATTCAGTACTTC.

The J gene is TRBJ1-5, the V gene TRBV7-6; TRBD1 matches at 9 bases. Germline V gene sequence: CDR1 SGHVS, CDR2 FNYEAQ. The CDR3 covers 13 residues. The junction had 4 bases not matched to a gene; V was cut back by 8 bases and J by 5 bases. The CDR3 is CASGRDRDQPQHF. The CDR3 coding sequence is TGTGCCAGCGGCCGGGACAGGGATCAGCCCCAGCATTTT.

The chain recombines TRBV15 with TRBJ1-2; a weak D match, TRBD1 (5 bases). Trimming took 1 base from V and 8 from J, leaving 8 bases between them. In germline, CDR1 is LNHNV, CDR2 YYDKDF (reference sequence). The length of the CDR3 is 12 residues. Here the CDR3 reads CATSRGGDGYTF. Written as DNA, the CDR3 is TGTGCCACCAGCAGAGGGGGGGACGGCTACACCTTC.